This TCR beta chain comes out of a study of blood T cells in healthy people across ages. Study-wide results and limits: Naive CD4+ cell counts and diversity both ran higher in long-lived than in aged donors.

CDR1 and CDR2 (germline): SEHNR, FQNEAQ (reference sequence). V was clipped by 5 bases and J by 9 bases; unmatched bases: 5. CDR3 length equals 13 residues. This clonotype has more than one count but fewer than ten. What it binds is not known. The use of a sample-barcoded 5' primer and a J-beta primer mix characterized a second PCR of roughly 6 to 12 cycles. Each cDNA was tagged by a template-switch adaptor containing 12 random nucleotides. TCRdb recomputed calls from the 5' RACE reads with MiXCR, one row per CDR3 protein. The sample has about 680,000 distinct CDR3 sequences, approximately 49% seen once; the top ten hold roughly 34%.

The sample was blood. The TCR sequence derives from a woman aged 55-70 years in good health. The rearrangement links TRBV7-9 to TRBJ2-1; 9 bases match TRBD1. The CDR3 coding sequence is TGTGCCAGCAGCGTCACAGGGGGCGGTGAGCAGTTCTTC. The encoded protein is CASSVTGGGEQFF. Supplemented by reference TRBV7-9 and TRBJ2-1, the full variable domain reads DTGVSQNPRHKITKRGQNVTFRCDPISEHNRLYWYRQTLGQGPEFLTYFQNEAQLEKSRLLSDRFSAERPKGSFSTLEIQRTEQGDSAMYLCASSVTGGGEQFFGPGTRLTVL.